This T cell receptor (beta chain) was captured by sequencing in a study of cytomegalovirus exposure and HLA in healthy donors. General study results and limits: According to the study, 160 or so TCR beta chains were cytomegalovirus-associated.

The CDR3 covers 15 residues. Germline CDR1 MGHRA, CDR2 YSYEKL. V gave up 1 base and J gave up 5 bases, with 14 bases separating them. 13 Jbeta primers and 60 Vbeta primers were used for the PCR. Using immunoSEQ multiplex PCR, the repertoire was profiled, and TCRdb retains in-frame clones only, with some absent. The sample holds around 100,000 clones, about 70% seen once. About this clone: The antigen is unknown.

The clonotype was recovered from a woman in her twenties or thirties in good health and CMV-seronegative. The sample comprised PBMCs. The chain joins TRBV4-1 to TRBJ1-1, with D perhaps TRBD1 (5 bases). CDR3: CASSQGQGPETEAFF. Written as DNA, the CDR3 is TGCGCCAGCAGCCAAGGCCAGGGTCCGGAGACTGAAGCTTTCTTT.